Sequencing of this TCR beta chain was carried out in a study of blood T cell repertoires in COVID-19. Across the study: The analysed material was cDNA or gDNA that came from T cells, B-cell-depleted T cells, or PBMCs.

CDR1 MNHEY and CDR2 SVGAGI come from the germline V gene. The V and J ends lost 4 bases and 1 base respectively, with 11 bases between them. The length of the CDR3 is 15 residues. Source study methods: The assay estimated nucleated cells by amplifying reference gene primers. Profiling relied on immunoSEQ multiplex PCR, and the TCRdb table lists in-frame clones only, not all of them. V, J and clone size derive from that table, while D and trimming were established from the DNA sequence. The sample includes under 100,000 clones, roughly 85% of them seen just once. This sequence joins TRBV6-5 and TRBJ2-1; D is undetermined. The source of this sequence is a young man with acute or convalescent COVID-19. Input material: peripheral blood. CDR3 loop: CASSSQGVSYNEQFF. Written as DNA, the CDR3 is TGTGCCAGCAGTTCCCAAGGAGTTTCCTACAATGAGCAGTTCTTC.